These 27 T cell receptor beta chains originate from one sample sequenced in a study of blood T cells in healthy people across ages. A second PCR of about 7 to 12 cycles used a sample-barcoded 5' primer and a J-beta primer mix. TCRdb re-called the 5' RACE reads through MiXCR, storing one row per CDR3 protein. Of approximately 350,000 distinct CDR3 sequences in the sample, more than 45% are singletons; the top ten hold 51%. The sample was blood. These TCRs come from a man aged 55-75 years in good health.

The rearrangement joins TRBV14 to TRBJ1-2, with 10 bases aligning to TRBD1. CDR1 SGHDN and CDR2 FVKESK come from the germline V gene. V lost 4 bases and J lost 4; bases outside the gene matches: 3. CDR3 length equals 14 residues. The CDR3 sequence: CASSRGQGFYGYTF. The CDR3, as DNA: TGTGCCAGCAGCCGGGGACAGGGGTTCTATGGCTACACCTTC.

This chain links TRBV10-3 with TRBJ1-1; 7 bases are shared with TRBD1. V dropped 8 bases and J dropped 1; count of bases not matched to a gene: 10. This CDR3 is 15 amino acids long. Germline values: CDR1 ENHRY, CDR2 SYGVKD. In DNA form, the CDR3 reads TGTGCCATCGCCCCGCCGGGACAGCGGAACACTGAAGCTTTCTTT. It yields the protein CAIAPPGQRNTEAFF.

The genes are TRBV6-5 and TRBJ2-1, with 11 bases lining up with TRBD1. This CDR3 has 14 amino acids. Trimming at V came to 6 bases and at J to 7 bases, leaving 5 bases not matched to a gene. Germline V gives CDR1 MNHEY, CDR2 SVGAGI. CDR3 in amino acids: CASSKGQGGNEQFF. CDR3 sequence (DNA): TGTGCCAGCAGCAAGGGACAGGGGGGGAATGAGCAGTTCTTC.

On this clonotype itself: A read error may be the cause here, since a much bigger clone is one base away. The CDR3 is CANSLSRSGSYEQYF. CDR3 in DNA: TGTGCCAACAGTTTATCGAGGAGCGGGAGTTACGAGCAGTACTTC. The rearrangement uses TRBV27 and TRBJ2-7, with TRBD2 identical over 8 bases. The CDR3 has 15 residues. Germline loops: CDR1 MNHEY, CDR2 SMNVEV (reference sequence).

Written as DNA, the CDR3 is TGTGCCAGCAGCCAGTCCGGACAGGAGGCTGGTGGGGCCAACGTCCTGACTTTC. Translating it yields CASSQSGQEAGGANVLTF. J is TRBJ2-6 and V is TRBV6-2 or TRBV6-3, with 7 bases fitting TRBD1. Germline V gene lookup returns CDR1 MNHEY and CDR2 SVGEGT. The CDR3 totals 18 residues. The J segment lost 3 bases and the V segment lost 6 bases, leaving 14 bases of the junction unmatched.

The V and J genes are TRBV6-5 and TRBJ1-1; D may be TRBD1 (5 bases). The V gene lost 0 bases and the J gene lost 9 bases, with 8 bases spanning the gap. The CDR3 is 12 amino acids. Germline lookup yields CDR1 MNHEY and CDR2 SVGAGI. CDR3: CASSYSPGQAFF. The CDR3 region has the DNA TGTGCCAGCAGTTACTCCCCGGGACAAGCTTTCTTT.

The genes are TRBV6-5 and TRBJ2-3; TRBD1 matches at 8 bases. V dropped 4 bases and J dropped 2; count of bases not matched to a gene: 8. Germline V gene sequence: CDR1 MNHEY, CDR2 SVGAGI. The CDR3 loop spans 16 amino acids. The CDR3 bases are TGTGCCAGCAGTTTAGGACAGGGAATTAACACAGATACGCAGTATTTT. It yields the protein CASSLGQGINTDTQYF.

For this clonotype: This may be a read error: a much more frequent sequence differs by one nucleotide. V is TRBV6-1 and J is TRBJ2-1; D assignment may be TRBD1 or TRBD2 (5 bases each). Between the trimmed V and J ends, which lost 11 bases and 6 bases, there was a span of 14 bases. The CDR3 has 12 amino acids. Germline CDR1 is MNHNS and CDR2 is SASEGT. Here the CDR3 reads CAVRDEPNEQFF. The CDR3 DNA sequence: TGTGCCGTTAGGGACGAACCCAATGAGCAGTTCTTC.

The chain employs TRBV5-4 and TRBJ2-1; TRBD1 is a possible D gene (6 bases). CDR1 is SGHNT, CDR2 YYREEE, per germline (reference sequence). This CDR3 region has 15 residues. The V end lost 0 bases, the J end lost 9 bases, and 16 bases lay between the germline ends. CDR3 bases: TGTGCCAGCAGCTTGGATGGGGGCGAGGGCGCTGAGCAGTTCTTC. The encoded protein is CASSLDGGEGAEQFF.

The rearrangement links TRBV28 to TRBJ2-4; no clear D. Germline CDR1 reads MDHEN; CDR2 reads SYDVKM. CDR3 length equals 15 residues. Trimming pared 6 bases from V and 6 bases from J, leaving 18 bases between. DNA for the CDR3: TGTGCCAGCAGCCGATCCGCAGGTTTTGGAAACATTCAGTACTTC. The encoded protein is CASSRSAGFGNIQYF.

This clonotype was detected only a few times. CDR3 bases: TGCAGTGCTAGAGGGGGAACAGGAGCCTCCTACGAGCAGTACTTC. Amino acid sequence: CSARGGTGASYEQYF. The chain combines TRBV20-1 with TRBJ2-7, with D perhaps TRBD1 (5 bases). The CDR3 runs to 15 residues. Germline-derived CDR1 and CDR2 are DFQATT and SNEGSKA (reference sequence). Trimming removed 1 base from V and 0 bases from J, with 13 bases in between.

The chain has TRBV4-2 and TRBJ1-1, with TRBD1 as a possible D gene (6 bases). Between the trimmed V and J ends, which lost 4 bases and 6 bases, there was a span of 24 bases. Germline V CDR1 and CDR2: LGHNA, YNFKEQ. CDR3 size: 17 residues. The CDR3: CASSPRQGQGMKAEAFF. CDR3 DNA: TGTGCCAGCAGCCCGCGCCAGGGGCAGGGGATGAAGGCTGAAGCTTTCTTT.

The genes are TRBV20-1 and TRBJ2-3; no clear D. The germline V gene encodes CDR1 DFQATT and CDR2 SNEGSKA (reference sequence). The CDR3 covers 13 residues. V lost 5 bases and J lost 0, with 9 bases in between. Written as DNA, the CDR3 is TGCAGTGCTGGGTTAGGCAGCACAGATACGCAGTATTTT. It specifies CSAGLGSTDTQYF.

The rearrangement uses TRBV20-1 and TRBJ1-2; D gene unclear. Germline V CDR1 and CDR2: DFQATT, SNEGSKA (reference sequence). The ends were cut back, 0 bases at V and 7 bases at J, with 12 bases in the middle. CDR3 length: 13 amino acids. CDR3 nucleotide sequence: TGCAGTGCTAGAGATCACAACTCGGGTGGCTACACCTTC. As protein: CSARDHNSGGYTF.

The chain joins TRBV20-1 to TRBJ2-1; 14 bases fit TRBD2. The CDR3 consists of 17 residues. Germline V CDR1 and CDR2: DFQATT, SNEGSKA (reference sequence). Trimming at V came to 6 bases and at J to 3 bases, leaving 10 bases not matched to a gene. CDR3 in amino acids: CSAPTSGRALIYNEQFF. In DNA form, the CDR3 reads TGCAGTGCCCCGACTAGCGGGAGGGCCTTGATCTACAATGAGCAGTTCTTC.

The chain couples TRBV5-1 to TRBJ2-1, with D uncertain. Germline lookup yields CDR1 SGHRS and CDR2 YFSETQ. The CDR3 consists of 16 residues. Trimming cost V 1 base and J 0 bases, with 11 bases left between them. The CDR3 DNA sequence: TGCGCCAGCAGCTTGCGCAGGATTGTCTCCTACAATGAGCAGTTCTTC. The encoded protein is CASSLRRIVSYNEQFF.

There are many counts of this clonotype. The chain combines TRBV5-5 with TRBJ2-5, with TRBD1 identical over 8 bases. Germline values: CDR1 SGHKS, CDR2 YYEKEE (reference sequence). The CDR3 is 14 amino acids. The trim removed 4 bases at V and 5 bases at J, leaving 7 bases unmatched. In DNA form, the CDR3 reads TGTGCCAGCAGCGGACAGGGCTACGGGGAGACCCAGTACTTC. Amino acids: CASSGQGYGETQYF.

In its sample, this clonotype was seen a few times. The chain recombines TRBV6-6 with TRBJ2-5; D gene ambiguous. The J call may be incorrect, as the DNA end agrees better with TRBJ2-7. The CDR3 contains 11 residues. Looked up from germline, CDR1 is MNHNY and CDR2 is SVGAGI (reference sequence). CDR3 protein: CASSDANEQYF. In DNA form, the CDR3 reads TGTGCCAGCAGTGACGCGAACGAGCAGTACTTC.

V and J are TRBV20-1 and TRBJ2-4, with TRBD2 matching 7 bases. Germline CDR1 and CDR2: DFQATT and SNEGSKA (reference sequence). The J segment lost 15 bases and the V segment lost 3 bases, leaving 14 bases of the junction unmatched. CDR3 size: 13 residues. The CDR3 DNA reads as TGCAGTGCTAGTGGTCTAGCGGCCTACGAGCCGTACTTC. Residues: CSASGLAAYEPYF.

This clonotype was seen more than once but under ten times. The chain joins TRBV28 to TRBJ2-7; TRBD2 aligns across 9 bases. CDR1 is MDHEN and CDR2 is SYDVKM in the germline V gene. The CDR3 totals 13 residues. V dropped 6 bases and J dropped 4; count of bases not matched to a gene: 4. CDR3 sequence (DNA): TGTGCCAGCAGACCTAGCGGGATATACGAGCAGTACTTC. Translation gives CASRPSGIYEQYF. The full variable domain, its missing parts supplied by reference TRBV28 and TRBJ2-7, is DVKVTQSSRYLVKRTGEKVFLECVQDMDHENMFWYRQDPGLGLRLIYFSYDVKMKEKGDIPEGYSVSREKKERFSLILESASTNQTSMYLCASRPSGIYEQYFGPGTRLTVT.

At least ten counts were recorded for this clonotype. The chain links TRBV10-3 to TRBJ1-2, with 11 bases aligning to TRBD1. Germline trimming cut 10 bases from V and 8 bases from J; bases unmatched to any gene: 9. The CDR3 is 13 residues long. Looked up from germline, CDR1 is ENHRY and CDR2 is SYGVKD. In DNA form, the CDR3 reads TGTGCCACAGGGGGACAGGGGGACGGAGGCTACACCTTC. Translating it yields CATGGQGDGGYTF.

This clonotype was detected a few times. This chain connects TRBV6-2 or TRBV6-3 to TRBJ2-7; D is possibly TRBD1 (5 bases). There are 13 residues in the CDR3. V was pared by 0 bases and J by 2 bases, with 5 bases between. CDR1 and CDR2 (germline): MNHEY, SVGEGT. The CDR3 region has the DNA TGTGCCAGCAGTTACTCGGACACCTACGAGCAGTACTTC. It specifies CASSYSDTYEQYF.

This clonotype occurred a few times. V gene TRBV14 combines with J gene TRBJ2-7; D might be TRBD2 (7 bases). The CDR3 has 16 residues. Germline CDR1 is SGHDN and CDR2 is FVKESK. V lost 4 bases and J 0 bases, leaving 16 bases between the germline ends. CDR3 bases: TGTGCCAGCAGCCCCCTGGGAGGGGACAACTCCTACGAGCAGTACTTC. As protein: CASSPLGGDNSYEQYF. The whole variable domain, remainder taken from reference TRBV14 and TRBJ2-7, is EAGVTQFPSHSVIEKGQTVTLRCDPISGHDNLYWYRRVMGKEIKFLLHFVKESKQDESGMPNNRFLAERTGGTYSTLKVQPAELEDSGVYFCASSPLGGDNSYEQYFGPGTRLTVT.

V usage is TRBV7-9 and J usage is TRBJ1-5, with 8 positions matching TRBD1. The trim removed 4 bases at V and 5 bases at J, leaving 1 base unmatched. Germline V gives CDR1 SEHNR, CDR2 FQNEAQ (reference sequence). The CDR3 spans 13 residues. CDR3 in amino acids: CASSSQGDQPQHF. The DNA of the CDR3 is TGTGCCAGCAGCTCACAGGGGGATCAGCCCCAGCATTTT.

At least ten counts were recorded for this clonotype. J is TRBJ1-2 and V is TRBV14; no clear D gene. The V gene lost 0 bases and the J gene lost 4 bases, with 12 bases spanning the gap. CDR3 length equals 15 residues. Germline V lookup: CDR1 SGHDN, CDR2 FVKESK. CDR3 in amino acids: CASSQDRNSVYGYTF. DNA of the CDR3: TGTGCCAGCAGCCAAGATAGGAACAGCGTCTATGGCTACACCTTC.

V and J are TRBV6-6 and TRBJ1-1, with 9 bases matching TRBD1. Germline values: CDR1 MNHNY, CDR2 SVGAGI (reference sequence). The CDR3 length is 15 residues. V was clipped by 6 bases and J by 3 bases; unmatched bases: 8. In nucleotides, the CDR3 is TGTGCCAGCAGATTATCACAGGGGGCGGACACTGAAGCTTTCTTT. Its translation is CASRLSQGADTEAFF.

This chain joins TRBV28 and TRBJ2-6, with a weak D call TRBD2 (6 bases). Germline CDR1 and CDR2: MDHEN and SYDVKM. The CDR3 consists of 16 residues. V lost 3 bases and J lost 0, with 9 bases in between. CDR3 sequence: CASSLEGTSGANVLTF. Written as DNA, the CDR3 is TGTGCCAGCAGTTTGGAGGGTACCTCTGGGGCCAACGTCCTGACTTTC.